Described below is a single T cell receptor (beta chain) sequence and its context. This sample is part of a study of blood T cell repertoires in COVID-19. This table comes from immunoSEQ multiplex PCR, and its TCRdb copy is limited to in-frame clones, with some not included. Among about 120,000 clones listed, more than 65% were seen once. CDR1 MNHEY and CDR2 SMNVEV come from the germline V gene (reference sequence). V was pared by 3 bases and J by 2 bases, with 8 bases between. The CDR3 has 14 residues. The chain links TRBV27 to TRBJ1-5; D gene unclear. The clonotype was recovered from a woman in her 70s with acute or convalescent COVID-19. Sequencing input: peripheral blood. CDR3: CASSFSFGNQPQHF. DNA for the CDR3: TGTGCCAGCAGTTTCTCCTTTGGCAATCAGCCCCAGCATTTT.